The 10 T cell receptor beta chains below come from one sample, sequenced in a study of blood T cell repertoires in COVID-19. This table comes from immunoSEQ multiplex PCR, and its TCRdb copy is limited to in-frame clones, with some not included. The sample consists of around 120,000 clones, about 87% of them appearing once. Material: peripheral blood. Source of these receptors: a woman between 65 and 79 years old with acute or convalescent COVID-19.

V gene TRBV11-2 combines with J gene TRBJ2-7; 9 bases match TRBD1. Unmatched junction bases numbered 1, after V lost 4 bases and J lost 0 bases. This CDR3 contains 14 residues. Per the germline V gene, CDR1 is SGHAT and CDR2 is FQNNGV. CDR3 protein: CASSSTGGSYEQYF. The CDR3 DNA reads TGTGCCAGCAGCTCGACAGGGGGCTCCTACGAGCAGTACTTC.

The rearrangement links TRBV10-3 to TRBJ1-1; D ambiguous. Between the trimmed V and J ends, which lost 6 bases and 5 bases, there was a span of 10 bases. The CDR3 runs 12 residues. The germline CDR1 and CDR2 sequences are ENHRY and SYGVKD. The CDR3 region is CAIRNLGTEAFF. In DNA form, the CDR3 reads TGTGCCATCAGGAACCTCGGGACTGAAGCTTTCTTT.

In this sample, this clone turned up once. The chain joins TRBV12-3 or TRBV12-4 to TRBJ2-3; 8 bases map to TRBD1. The length of the CDR3 is 13 residues. The trim removed 6 bases at V and 4 bases at J, leaving 3 bases unmatched. In nucleotides, the CDR3 is TGTGCCAGCAGCCCGACAGGGGCAGATACGCAGTATTTT. Amino acid sequence: CASSPTGADTQYF.

V and J are TRBV5-4 and TRBJ2-7; D might be TRBD2 (6 bases). The CDR3 is 14 amino acids. Germline values: CDR1 SGHNT, CDR2 YYREEE (reference sequence). With 2 bases removed from V and 2 bases from J, the gap between germline ends came to 11 bases. CDR3: CASSFGGSAYEQYF. CDR3 sequence (DNA): TGTGCCAGCAGCTTTGGGGGGAGTGCCTACGAGCAGTACTTC.

The rearrangement uses TRBV6-5 and TRBJ1-1; D ambiguous. Germline lookup yields CDR1 MNHEY and CDR2 SVGAGI. V lost 5 bases and J 4 bases, leaving 5 bases between the germline ends. The CDR3 loop spans 11 amino acids. The CDR3 DNA is TGTGCCAGCAGTCGCGCCACTGAAGCTTTCTTT. As protein: CASSRATEAFF.

The gene calls are TRBV6-5 and TRBJ1-6, with 9 bases fitting TRBD1. CDR3 length: 14 amino acids. Trimming cost V 8 bases and J 9 bases; bases outside gene matches: 8. Germline-derived CDR1 and CDR2 are MNHEY and SVGAGI. In DNA, the CDR3 is TGTGCCAGCTTTCCCGGGACAGGGTTTTCACCCCTCCACTTT. Translated, it gives CASFPGTGFSPLHF.

This sequence joins TRBV19 and TRBJ1-6, with 8 nucleotides matching TRBD1. Trimming at V came to 1 base and at J to 10 bases, leaving 6 bases not matched to a gene. CDR3 length: 15 residues. Germline V CDR1 and CDR2: LNHDA, SQIVND (reference sequence). CDR3 sequence: CASSIGQGARSPLHF. CDR3 nucleotides: TGTGCCAGTAGTATAGGGCAGGGGGCGAGGTCACCCCTCCACTTT.

The J gene is TRBJ1-6, the V gene TRBV5-4; no clear D. V shed 2 bases and J shed 8 bases, with 14 bases lying between them. CDR1 SGHNT and CDR2 YYREEE come from the germline V gene (reference sequence). This CDR3 comprises 15 residues. CDR3 sequence (DNA): TGTGCCAGCAGCTTAGACTTTCCCGGGGATTCACCCCTCCACTTT. Protein sequence: CASSLDFPGDSPLHF.

The V call is TRBV3-1 (or the pseudogene TRBV3-2), the J call TRBJ1-1; no clear D. The V end lost 4 bases, the J end lost 1 base, and 7 bases lay between the germline ends. Germline CDR1 LGHDT, CDR2 YNNKEL (reference sequence). The CDR3 length is 13 residues. The CDR3 DNA reads as TGTGCCAGCAGCCCCCTGCGGAACACTGAAGCTTTCTTT. This codes for CASSPLRNTEAFF.

The chain combines TRBV5-1 with TRBJ1-6, with D maybe TRBD1 (6 bases). CDR1 and CDR2 (germline): SGHRS, YFSETQ. Trimming left V 4 bases short and J 6 bases short, with 8 bases between. The CDR3 runs 13 residues. CDR3 sequence: CASSADSNSPLHF. The CDR3, as DNA: TGCGCCAGCAGCGCGGACAGTAATTCACCCCTCCACTTT. Full variable domain (outside the CDR3, taken from reference TRBV5-1 and TRBJ1-6): KAGVTQTPRYLIKTRGQQVTLSCSPISGHRSVSWYQQTPGQGLQFLFEYFSETQRNKGNFPGRFSGRQFSNSRSEMNVSTLELGDSALYLCASSADSNSPLHFGNGTRLTVT.